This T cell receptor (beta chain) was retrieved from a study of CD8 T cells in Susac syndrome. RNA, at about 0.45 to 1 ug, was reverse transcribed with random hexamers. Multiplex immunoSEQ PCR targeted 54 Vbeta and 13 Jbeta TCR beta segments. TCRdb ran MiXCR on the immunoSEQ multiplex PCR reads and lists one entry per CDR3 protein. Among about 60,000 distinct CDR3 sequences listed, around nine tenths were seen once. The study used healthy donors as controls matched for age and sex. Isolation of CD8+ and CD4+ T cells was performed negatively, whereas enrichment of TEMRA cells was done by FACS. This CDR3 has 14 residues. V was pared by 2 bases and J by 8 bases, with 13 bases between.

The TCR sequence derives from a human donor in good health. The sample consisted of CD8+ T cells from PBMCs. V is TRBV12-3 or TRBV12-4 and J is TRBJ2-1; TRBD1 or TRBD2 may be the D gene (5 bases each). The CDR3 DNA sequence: TGTGCCAGCAGTTTACTAGGCTGGGACGATGAGCAGTTCTTC. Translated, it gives CASSLLGWDDEQFF.